Listed below are T cell receptor beta chains from one sample, sequenced in a study of cytomegalovirus exposure and HLA in healthy donors. Using immunoSEQ multiplex PCR, the repertoire was profiled, and TCRdb retains in-frame clones only, with some absent. The repertoire holds roughly 120,000 clones, with over 60% as singletons. The material sequenced was PBMCs. These receptors all come from a man aged 25 to 40 in good health and CMV-seropositive. Both conserved end residues are part of each CDR3. A D gene is named only where the DNA matches it firmly. Clone sizes are given selectively: once, few, many, or a class where the clone is expanded.

V gene,clone size,D gene,J gene,CDR3 DNA,CDR3 protein
TRBV6-5,once,TRBD1,TRBJ2-7,TGTGCCAGCAGCGGGACAGCCGAGGCCTACGAGCAGTACTTC,CASSGTAEAYEQYF
TRBV30,few,NA,TRBJ2-7,TGTGCCTGGAGTTTGGGGGCTTACGAGCAGTACTTC,CAWSLGAYEQYF
TRBV10-3,NA,TRBD1,TRBJ1-1,TGTGCCATCAGCCACAGGGGGGACACTGAAGCTTTCTTT,CAISHRGDTEAFF
TRBV11-3,NA,TRBD1,TRBJ1-2,TGTGCCAGCAGCTTAGAACGCTGGGGACAGGGTGGCTATGGCTACACCTTC,CASSLERWGQGGYGYTF
TRBV5-1,NA,NA,TRBJ1-2,TGCGCCAGCAGCTTGGGCGACAGTGGTGGCTACACCTTC,CASSLGDSGGYTF
TRBV4-1,NA,TRBD1,TRBJ2-7,TGCGCCAGCAGCCAGGCCCTCCGCAGGGGGAGCCACGAGCAGTACTTC,CASSQALRRGSHEQYF
TRBV12-5,NA,TRBD2,TRBJ2-1,TGTGCTAGTGGTTCCTCGCTAGCGGGTCATGAGCAGTTCTTC,CASGSSLAGHEQFF
TRBV5-1,NA,TRBD1,TRBJ1-1,TGCGCCAGCAGTCGGAGACAGGGGTTGGCTGAAGCTTTCTTT,CASSRRQGLAEAFF
TRBV19,NA,NA,TRBJ1-1,TGTGCCAGTAGTACCAGGTCGCCTGAAGCTTTCTTT,CASSTRSPEAFF
TRBV5-6,NA,NA,TRBJ2-7,TGTGCCAGCAGATCGACAGGTTTAGACGAGCAGTACTTC,CASRSTGLDEQYF
TRBV28,NA,TRBD2,TRBJ2-3,TGTGCCAGCAGTGGTCGCGGGGGTCGATCTACAGATACGCAGTATTTT,CASSGRGGRSTDTQYF
TRBV5-1,NA,NA,TRBJ1-2,TGCGCCAGCAGCTTGGACTCCCCTAACTATGGCTACACCTTC,CASSLDSPNYGYTF
TRBV7-2,NA,NA,TRBJ1-6,TGTGCCAGCAGCTTACGGGGGTTTGGGGATAATTCACCCCTCCACTTT,CASSLRGFGDNSPLHF
TRBV6-5,NA,TRBD2,TRBJ2-5,TGTGCCAGCAGTTGGGGGTATGGGGAGGGAGAGACCCAGTACTTC,CASSWGYGEGETQYF
TRBV28,NA,TRBD2,TRBJ2-3,TGTGCCAGCAGTATACTAGCGGGGGGGCCCGAGAGGATAACAGATACGCAGTATTTT,CASSILAGGPERITDTQYF